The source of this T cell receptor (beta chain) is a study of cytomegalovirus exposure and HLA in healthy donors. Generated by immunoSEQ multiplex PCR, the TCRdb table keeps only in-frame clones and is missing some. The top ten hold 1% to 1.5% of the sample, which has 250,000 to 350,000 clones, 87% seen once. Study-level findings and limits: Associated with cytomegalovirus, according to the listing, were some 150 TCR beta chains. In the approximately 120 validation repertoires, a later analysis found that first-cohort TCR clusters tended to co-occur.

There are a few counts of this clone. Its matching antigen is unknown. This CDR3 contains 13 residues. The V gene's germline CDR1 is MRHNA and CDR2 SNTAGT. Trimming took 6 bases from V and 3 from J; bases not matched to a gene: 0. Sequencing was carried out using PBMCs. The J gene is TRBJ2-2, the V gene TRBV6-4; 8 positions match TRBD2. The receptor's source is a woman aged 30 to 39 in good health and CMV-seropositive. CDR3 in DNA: TGTGCCAGCAGCGGGGGGGACACCGGGGAGCTGTTTTTT. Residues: CASSGGDTGELFF.